Listed below are T cell receptor beta chains from one sample, sequenced in a study of blood T cell repertoires in COVID-19. Some clones are missing from TCRdb's copy, which holds only in-frame ones; the method was immunoSEQ multiplex PCR. The data hold approximately 150,000 clones, with around nine tenths observed a single time. Sequencing input: peripheral blood. The receptor set was obtained from a man over 45 with active or convalescent COVID-19. Both conserved end residues are part of each CDR3. The D gene is left open where the match is weak. Rows may omit the clone size; those that give it use once, few, many or a size class.

V gene: TRBV2; J gene: TRBJ1-4; clone size: NA; D gene: TRBD1; CDR3 protein: CASSLQGTREKLFF; CDR3 DNA: TGTGCCAGCAGCTTACAGGGGACTCGGGAAAAACTGTTTTTT
V gene: TRBV19; J gene: TRBJ1-6; clone size: NA; D gene: TRBD1; CDR3 protein: CASSPTGTDDNSPLHF; CDR3 DNA: TGTGCCAGTAGCCCCACCGGGACAGACGATAATTCACCCCTCCACTTT
V gene: TRBV5-1; J gene: TRBJ2-7; clone size: NA; D gene: TRBD1; CDR3 protein: CASSLATRGLYEQYF; CDR3 DNA: TGCGCCAGCAGCTTGGCCACAAGGGGGCTCTACGAGCAGTACTTC
V gene: TRBV5-1; J gene: TRBJ1-2; clone size: NA; D gene: TRBD1; CDR3 protein: CASSNLQGDRNGYTF; CDR3 DNA: TGCGCCAGCAGCAACTTACAGGGGGATAGGAATGGCTACACCTTC
V gene: TRBV7-2; J gene: TRBJ1-6; clone size: NA; D gene: NA; CDR3 protein: CASNRRNSPLHF; CDR3 DNA: TGTGCCAGCAACAGGAGAAATTCACCCCTCCACTTT
V gene: TRBV6-5; J gene: TRBJ2-1; clone size: NA; D gene: TRBD2; CDR3 protein: CASSRRLAGIAEQFF; CDR3 DNA: TGTGCCAGCAGCCGACGACTAGCGGGAATAGCTGAGCAGTTCTTC
V gene: TRBV5-1; J gene: TRBJ1-5; clone size: NA; D gene: NA; CDR3 protein: CASSLEAGRQPQHF; CDR3 DNA: TGCGCCAGCAGCTTGGAAGCAGGGCGTCAGCCCCAGCATTTT
V gene: TRBV9; J gene: TRBJ1-2; clone size: NA; D gene: NA; CDR3 protein: CASSSPLNYGYTF; CDR3 DNA: TGTGCCAGCAGCTCTCCCCTTAACTATGGCTACACCTTC
V gene: TRBV30; J gene: TRBJ1-1; clone size: NA; D gene: NA; CDR3 protein: CAWSPGDTEAFF; CDR3 DNA: TGTGCCTGGAGCCCGGGGGACACTGAAGCTTTCTTT
V gene: TRBV7-8; J gene: TRBJ1-1; clone size: NA; D gene: NA; CDR3 protein: CASCDLRGLGSGTEAFF; CDR3 DNA: TGTGCCAGCTGCGATTTGCGGGGGTTGGGGTCGGGCACTGAAGCTTTCTTT
V gene: TRBV12-5; J gene: TRBJ2-7; clone size: NA; D gene: TRBD2; CDR3 protein: CASAPDRLAGGNYEQYF; CDR3 DNA: TGTGCTAGTGCCCCGGACCGTCTAGCGGGGGGGAATTACGAGCAGTACTTC
V gene: TRBV5-1; J gene: TRBJ1-2; clone size: NA; D gene: NA; CDR3 protein: CASSTGQIPYGYTF; CDR3 DNA: TGCGCCAGCAGCACCGGACAGATCCCCTATGGCTACACCTTC
V gene: TRBV3-1/TRBV3-2; J gene: TRBJ1-4; clone size: NA; D gene: NA; CDR3 protein: CASSQEVRAGEKLFF; CDR3 DNA: TGTGCCAGCAGCCAAGAGGTCAGGGCGGGGGAAAAACTGTTTTTT
V gene: TRBV6-2/TRBV6-3; J gene: TRBJ2-1; clone size: NA; D gene: TRBD2; CDR3 protein: CASSSIAGETYNEQFF; CDR3 DNA: TGTGCCAGCAGTTCCATAGCGGGGGAGACCTACAATGAGCAGTTCTTC
V gene: TRBV5-4; J gene: TRBJ1-1; clone size: NA; D gene: TRBD1; CDR3 protein: CASSLGSAGQGGAFF; CDR3 DNA: TGTGCCAGCAGCTTGGGGTCCGCAGGACAGGGAGGAGCTTTCTTT
V gene: TRBV10-3; J gene: TRBJ1-3; clone size: once; D gene: TRBD1; CDR3 protein: CAISETGGNSGNTIYF; CDR3 DNA: TGTGCCATCAGTGAGACAGGGGGGAACTCTGGAAACACCATATATTTT
V gene: TRBV5-1; J gene: TRBJ2-1; clone size: NA; D gene: TRBD2; CDR3 protein: CASSLGLAGINEQFF; CDR3 DNA: TGCGCCAGCAGCTTAGGACTAGCGGGAATCAATGAGCAGTTCTTC
V gene: TRBV9; J gene: TRBJ2-1; clone size: NA; D gene: NA; CDR3 protein: CASSGEAPTSYNEQFF; CDR3 DNA: TGTGCCAGCAGCGGAGAGGCGCCCACCTCCTACAATGAGCAGTTCTTC
V gene: TRBV6-5; J gene: TRBJ1-3; clone size: NA; D gene: NA; CDR3 protein: CASRPGLPGNTIYF; CDR3 DNA: TGTGCCAGCAGGCCGGGACTGCCAGGAAACACCATATATTTT
V gene: TRBV7-9; J gene: TRBJ1-5; clone size: NA; D gene: NA; CDR3 protein: CASSLQGTQVQHF; CDR3 DNA: TGTGCCAGCAGCTTACAGGGGACGCAGGTCCAGCATTTT